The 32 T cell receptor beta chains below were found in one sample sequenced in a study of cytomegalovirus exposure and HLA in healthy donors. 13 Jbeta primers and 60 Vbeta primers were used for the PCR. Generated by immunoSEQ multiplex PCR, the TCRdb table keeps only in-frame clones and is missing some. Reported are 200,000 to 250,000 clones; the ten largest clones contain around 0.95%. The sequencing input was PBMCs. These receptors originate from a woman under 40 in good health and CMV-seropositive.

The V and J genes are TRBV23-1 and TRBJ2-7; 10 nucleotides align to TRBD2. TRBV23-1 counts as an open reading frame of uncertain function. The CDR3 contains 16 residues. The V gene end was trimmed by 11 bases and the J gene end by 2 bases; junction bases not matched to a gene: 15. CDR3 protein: CAGRGGKGLAPYEQYF. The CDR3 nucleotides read TGCGCCGGGCGAGGGGGCAAGGGACTAGCGCCCTACGAGCAGTACTTC.

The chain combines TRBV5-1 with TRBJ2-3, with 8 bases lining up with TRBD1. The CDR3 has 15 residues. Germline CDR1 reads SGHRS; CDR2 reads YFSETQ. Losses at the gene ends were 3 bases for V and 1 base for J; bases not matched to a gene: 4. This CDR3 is CASSSADRGTDTQYF. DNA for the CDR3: TGCGCCAGCAGCTCTGCGGACAGGGGCACAGATACGCAGTATTTT.

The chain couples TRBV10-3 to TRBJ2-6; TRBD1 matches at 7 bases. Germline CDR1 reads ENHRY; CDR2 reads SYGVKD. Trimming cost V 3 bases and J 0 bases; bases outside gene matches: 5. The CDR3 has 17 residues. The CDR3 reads CAISEGTVHSGANVLTF. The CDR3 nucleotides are TGTGCCATCAGTGAAGGGACAGTCCACTCTGGGGCCAACGTCCTGACTTTC.

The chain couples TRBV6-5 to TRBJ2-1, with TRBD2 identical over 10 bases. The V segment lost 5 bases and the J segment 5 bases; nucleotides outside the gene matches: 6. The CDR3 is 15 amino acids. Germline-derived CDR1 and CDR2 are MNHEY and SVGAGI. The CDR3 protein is CASSTGTSVDNEQFF. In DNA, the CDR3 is TGTGCCAGCAGTACAGGGACTAGCGTTGACAATGAGCAGTTCTTC.

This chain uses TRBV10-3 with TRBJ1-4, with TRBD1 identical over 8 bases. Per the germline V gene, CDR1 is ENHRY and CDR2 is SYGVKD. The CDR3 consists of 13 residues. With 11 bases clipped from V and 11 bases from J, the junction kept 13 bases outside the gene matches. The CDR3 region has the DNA TGTGCCTCGTGGACAGGGCTTGAGCAGAAACTGTTTTTT. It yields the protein CASWTGLEQKLFF.

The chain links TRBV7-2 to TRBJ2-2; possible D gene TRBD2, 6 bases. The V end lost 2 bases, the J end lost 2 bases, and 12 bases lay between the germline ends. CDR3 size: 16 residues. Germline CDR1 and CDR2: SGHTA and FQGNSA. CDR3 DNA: TGTGCCAGCAGCTTATGGGGCGGGATTAACACCGGGGAGCTGTTTTTT. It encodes CASSLWGGINTGELFF. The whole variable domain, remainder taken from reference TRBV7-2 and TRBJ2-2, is GAGVSQSPSNKVTEKGKDVELRCDPISGHTALYWYRQSLGQGLEFLIYFQGNSAPDKSGLPSDRFSAERTGGSVSTLTIQRTQQEDSAVYLCASSLWGGINTGELFFGEGSRLTVL.

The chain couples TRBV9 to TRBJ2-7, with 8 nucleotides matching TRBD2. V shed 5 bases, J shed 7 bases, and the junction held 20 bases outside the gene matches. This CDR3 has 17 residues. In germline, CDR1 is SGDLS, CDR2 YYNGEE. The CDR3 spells CASSFGRGAGPYGEQYF. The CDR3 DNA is TGTGCCAGCAGTTTCGGGAGGGGGGCAGGACCCTACGGGGAGCAGTACTTC.

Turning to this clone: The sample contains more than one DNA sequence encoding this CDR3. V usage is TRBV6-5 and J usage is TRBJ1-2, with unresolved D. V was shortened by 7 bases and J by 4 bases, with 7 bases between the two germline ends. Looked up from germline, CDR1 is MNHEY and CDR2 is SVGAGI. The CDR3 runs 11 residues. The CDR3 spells CASTRGYGYTF. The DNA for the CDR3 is TGTGCCAGCACGCGAGGCTATGGCTACACCTTC.

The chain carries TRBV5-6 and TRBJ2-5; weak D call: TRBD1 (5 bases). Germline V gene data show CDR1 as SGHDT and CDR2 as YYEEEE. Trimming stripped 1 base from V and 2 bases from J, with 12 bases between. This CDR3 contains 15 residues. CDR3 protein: CASSLRGSGQETQYF. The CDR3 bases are TGTGCCAGCAGCTTGAGGGGCTCAGGGCAAGAGACCCAGTACTTC.

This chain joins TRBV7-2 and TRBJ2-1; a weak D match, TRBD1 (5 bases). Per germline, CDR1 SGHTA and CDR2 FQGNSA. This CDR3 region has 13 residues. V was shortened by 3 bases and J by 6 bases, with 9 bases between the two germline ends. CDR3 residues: CASSFRGSNEQFF. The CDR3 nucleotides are TGTGCCAGCAGCTTTAGGGGTTCCAATGAGCAGTTCTTC.

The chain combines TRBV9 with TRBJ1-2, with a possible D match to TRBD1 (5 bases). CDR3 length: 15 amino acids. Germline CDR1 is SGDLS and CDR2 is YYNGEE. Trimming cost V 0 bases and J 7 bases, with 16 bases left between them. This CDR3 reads CASSVGQGGEIGYTF. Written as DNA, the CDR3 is TGTGCCAGCAGCGTAGGCCAGGGAGGAGAGATTGGCTACACCTTC.

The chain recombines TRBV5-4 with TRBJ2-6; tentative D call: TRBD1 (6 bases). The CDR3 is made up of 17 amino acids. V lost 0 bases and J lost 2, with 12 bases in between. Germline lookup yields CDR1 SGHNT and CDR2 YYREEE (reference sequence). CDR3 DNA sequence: TGTGCCAGCAGCTTGGCTGGGGGCCTCACTGGGGCCAACGTCCTGACTTTC. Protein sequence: CASSLAGGLTGANVLTF.

CDR3 bases: TGTGCCAGCAGCTTGGCGGCCAGGGGCTACACCTTC. Amino acid sequence: CASSLAARGYTF. The V and J genes are TRBV5-4 and TRBJ1-2; D gene ambiguous. The V end was cut by 0 bases, the J end by 8 bases, with 8 bases between. Per germline, CDR1 SGHNT and CDR2 YYREEE (reference sequence). The CDR3 covers 12 residues.

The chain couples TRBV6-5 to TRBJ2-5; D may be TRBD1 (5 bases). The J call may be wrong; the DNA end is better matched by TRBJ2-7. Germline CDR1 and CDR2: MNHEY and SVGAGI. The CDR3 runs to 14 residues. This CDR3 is CASSRQSPYYEQYF. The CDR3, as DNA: TGTGCCAGCAGCCGACAGTCCCCCTACTACGAGCAGTACTTC.

The CDR3 DNA reads as TGTGCCAGCAGCTTGGCGGGACCAGGGGGAAATCAGCCCCAGCATTTT. Translated, it gives CASSLAGPGGNQPQHF. The chain has TRBV5-4 and TRBJ1-5, with TRBD1 identical over 7 bases. CDR1 SGHNT and CDR2 YYREEE come from the germline V gene (reference sequence). This CDR3 contains 16 residues. The V segment lost 0 bases and the J segment 4 bases; nucleotides outside the gene matches: 7.

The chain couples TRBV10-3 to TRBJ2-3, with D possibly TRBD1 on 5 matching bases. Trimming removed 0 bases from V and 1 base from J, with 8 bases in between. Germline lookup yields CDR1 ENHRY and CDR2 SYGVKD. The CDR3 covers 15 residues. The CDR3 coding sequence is TGTGCCATCAGTGAGTCGAAAGGGGGCACAGATACGCAGTATTTT. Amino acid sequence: CAISESKGGTDTQYF.

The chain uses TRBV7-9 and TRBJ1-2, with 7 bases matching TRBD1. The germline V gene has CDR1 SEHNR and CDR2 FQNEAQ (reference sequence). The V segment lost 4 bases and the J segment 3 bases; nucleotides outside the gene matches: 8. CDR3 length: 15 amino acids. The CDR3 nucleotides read TGTGCCAGCAGCTCACAGGGGATAGCTGACTATGGCTACACCTTC. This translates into CASSSQGIADYGYTF.

CDR3: CASSLIQGYRYGYTF. DNA of the CDR3: TGCGCCAGCAGCCTCATCCAGGGGTATCGATATGGCTACACCTTC. The J gene is TRBJ1-2, the V gene TRBV4-3; tentative D call: TRBD1 (6 bases). Trimming took 4 bases from V and 5 from J, leaving 17 bases between them. This CDR3 is built from 15 residues. Germline V CDR1 and CDR2: LGHNA, YSLEER.

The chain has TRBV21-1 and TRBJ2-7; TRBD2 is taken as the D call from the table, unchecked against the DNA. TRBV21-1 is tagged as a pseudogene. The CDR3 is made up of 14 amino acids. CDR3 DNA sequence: TGTGCCAGCAGCAAAGCGACTAGCGGGAGTTCTGCGTACTTC. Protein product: CASSKATSGSSAYF.

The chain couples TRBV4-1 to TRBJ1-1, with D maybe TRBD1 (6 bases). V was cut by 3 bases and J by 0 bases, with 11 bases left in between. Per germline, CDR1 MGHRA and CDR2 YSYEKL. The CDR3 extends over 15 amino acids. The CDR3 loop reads CASSQAGALNTEAFF. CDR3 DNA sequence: TGCGCCAGCAGCCAGGCAGGGGCTTTGAACACTGAAGCTTTCTTT.

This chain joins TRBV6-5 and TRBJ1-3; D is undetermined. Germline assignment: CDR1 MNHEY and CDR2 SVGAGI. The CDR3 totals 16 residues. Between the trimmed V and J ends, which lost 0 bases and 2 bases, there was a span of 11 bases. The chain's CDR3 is CASSYSSGGPGNTIYF. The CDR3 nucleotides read TGTGCCAGCAGTTACTCGAGTGGAGGGCCTGGAAACACCATATATTTT.

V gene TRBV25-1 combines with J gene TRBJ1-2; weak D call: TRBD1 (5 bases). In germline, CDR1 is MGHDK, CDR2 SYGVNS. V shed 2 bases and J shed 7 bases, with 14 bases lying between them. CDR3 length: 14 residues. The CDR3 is CASSERGSSGGYTF. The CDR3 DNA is TGTGCCAGCAGTGAACGGGGGAGTTCGGGTGGCTACACCTTC.

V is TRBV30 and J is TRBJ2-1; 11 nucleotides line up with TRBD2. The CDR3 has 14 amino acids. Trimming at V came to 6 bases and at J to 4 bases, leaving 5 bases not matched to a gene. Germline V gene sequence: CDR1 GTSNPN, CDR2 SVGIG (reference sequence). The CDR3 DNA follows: TGTGCCTGTAGACTAGCGGGAATGTACAATGAGCAGTTCTTC. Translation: CACRLAGMYNEQFF.

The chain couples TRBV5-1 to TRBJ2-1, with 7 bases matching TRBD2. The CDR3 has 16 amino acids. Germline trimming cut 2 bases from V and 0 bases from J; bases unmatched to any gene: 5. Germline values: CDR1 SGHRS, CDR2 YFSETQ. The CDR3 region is CASSFSGGTSYNEQFF. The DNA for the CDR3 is TGCGCCAGCAGCTTCTCCGGGGGGACCTCCTACAATGAGCAGTTCTTC.

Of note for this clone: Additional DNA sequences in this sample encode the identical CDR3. Here the CDR3 DNA reads TGCGCCAGCAGCTTGGGTCCGGTCTCCTACGAGCAGTACTTC. Its protein product is CASSLGPVSYEQYF. The chain combines TRBV5-1 with TRBJ2-7; D not certain. Germline assignment: CDR1 SGHRS and CDR2 YFSETQ. The ends were cut back, 0 bases at V and 0 bases at J, with 7 bases in the middle. The length of the CDR3 is 14 residues.

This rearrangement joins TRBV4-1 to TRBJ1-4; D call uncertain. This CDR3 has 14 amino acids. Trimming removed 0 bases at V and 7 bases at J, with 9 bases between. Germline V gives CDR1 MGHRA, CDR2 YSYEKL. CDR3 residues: CASSQDMAGEKLFF. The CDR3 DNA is TGCGCCAGCAGCCAAGATATGGCAGGTGAAAAACTGTTTTTT.

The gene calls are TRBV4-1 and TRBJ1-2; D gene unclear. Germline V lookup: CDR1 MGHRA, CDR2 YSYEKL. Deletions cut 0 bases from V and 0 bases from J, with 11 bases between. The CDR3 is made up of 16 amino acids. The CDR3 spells CASSQESTAANYGYTF. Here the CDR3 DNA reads TGCGCCAGCAGCCAAGAGTCAACAGCCGCTAACTATGGCTACACCTTC.

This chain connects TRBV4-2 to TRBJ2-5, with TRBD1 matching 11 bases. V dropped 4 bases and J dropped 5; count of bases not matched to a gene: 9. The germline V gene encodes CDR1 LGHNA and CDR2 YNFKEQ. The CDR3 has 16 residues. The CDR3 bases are TGTGCCAGCAGCCGGCGGGACAGGGGGACGGAGGAGACCCAGTACTTC. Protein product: CASSRRDRGTEETQYF.

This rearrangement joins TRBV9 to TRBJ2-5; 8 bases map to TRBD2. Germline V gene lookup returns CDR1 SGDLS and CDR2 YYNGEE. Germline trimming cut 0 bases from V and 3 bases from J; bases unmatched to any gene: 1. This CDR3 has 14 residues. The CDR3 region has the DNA TGTGCCAGCAGCGTAGCACTAGCGGAAGAGACCCAGTACTTC. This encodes CASSVALAEETQYF.

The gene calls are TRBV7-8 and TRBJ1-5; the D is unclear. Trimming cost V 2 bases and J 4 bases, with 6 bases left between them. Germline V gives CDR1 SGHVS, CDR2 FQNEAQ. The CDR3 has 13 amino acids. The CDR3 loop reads CASSLQENQPQHF. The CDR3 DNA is TGTGCCAGCAGCTTACAGGAAAATCAGCCCCAGCATTTT.

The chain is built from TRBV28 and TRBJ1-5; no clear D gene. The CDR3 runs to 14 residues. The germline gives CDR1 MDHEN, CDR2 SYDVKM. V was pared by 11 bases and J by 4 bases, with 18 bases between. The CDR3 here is CASSIGGKNQPQHF. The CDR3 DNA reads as TGTGCCTCTAGCATCGGCGGGAAAAATCAGCCCCAGCATTTT. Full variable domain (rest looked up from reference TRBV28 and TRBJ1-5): DVKVTQSSRYLVKRTGEKVFLECVQDMDHENMFWYRQDPGLGLRLIYFSYDVKMKEKGDIPEGYSVSREKKERFSLILESASTNQTSMYLCASSIGGKNQPQHFGDGTRLSIL.

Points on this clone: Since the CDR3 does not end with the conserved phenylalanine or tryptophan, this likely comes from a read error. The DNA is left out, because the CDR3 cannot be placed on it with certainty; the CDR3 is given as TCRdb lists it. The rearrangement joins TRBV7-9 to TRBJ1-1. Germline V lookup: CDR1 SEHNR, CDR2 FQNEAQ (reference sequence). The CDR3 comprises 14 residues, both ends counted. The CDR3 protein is CASSDGVPLRREAI.